This T cell receptor beta chain derives from a study of blood T cell repertoires in COVID-19. At the level of the study: COVID-19 samples from acute and convalescent phases originated in the United States, Italy and Spain. PBMCs, B-cell-depleted T cells, or T cells provided the cDNA or gDNA that made up the material.

As handled by the study authors: Researchers report that nucleated cell counts were estimated from reference gene primer amplification. Assay: immunoSEQ multiplex PCR; the TCRdb copy retains only in-frame clones and omits some. The V and J calls and clone size come from that table; D and trimming were worked out from the DNA. This sample has about 70,000 clones, with about 88% found just once. V was shortened by 2 bases and J by 0 bases, with 14 bases between the two germline ends. Germline assignment: CDR1 MNHEY and CDR2 SVGEGT. CDR3 size: 17 residues. Sequenced sample: peripheral blood. The origin of this receptor is a man aged 45-60 years with acute or convalescent COVID-19. The gene calls are TRBV6-2 or TRBV6-3 and TRBJ1-5; TRBD1 might be the D (5 bases). The CDR3 nucleotides read TGTGCCAGCAGTTACGGGGCAGTGGGGAATAGCAATCAGCCCCAGCATTTT. It yields the protein CASSYGAVGNSNQPQHF.